The 18 T cell receptor beta chains reported below all come from one sample, sequenced in a study of blood T cell repertoires in COVID-19. The assay was immunoSEQ multiplex PCR, and TCRdb's table has in-frame clones only and misses some. The table has 150,000 to 200,000 clones, 85% seen once. Sequencing input: peripheral blood. The source is a human donor with acute or convalescent COVID-19. The donor label of this sample is uncertain.

This clone showed up just once. This sequence joins TRBV29-1 and TRBJ2-7, with D unresolved. V lost 4 bases and J lost 3, with 10 bases in between. The CDR3 is 12 amino acids. Per germline, CDR1 SQVTM and CDR2 ANQGSEA. Here the CDR3 DNA reads TGCAGCGTTGGGTCAGGCAACTACGAGCAGTACTTC. Translation gives CSVGSGNYEQYF.

The genes are TRBV27 and TRBJ1-6; D remains ambiguous. The CDR3 contains 13 residues. The V end lost 2 bases, the J end lost 8 bases, and 7 bases lay between the germline ends. The V gene's germline CDR1 is MNHEY and CDR2 SMNVEV (reference sequence). The CDR3 DNA sequence: TGTGCCAGCAGTTTAGCCAGCGATTCACCCCTCCACTTT. It encodes CASSLASDSPLHF.

This chain joins TRBV13 and TRBJ1-1; 7 bases match TRBD1. The V gene end was trimmed by 5 bases and the J gene end by 3 bases; junction bases not matched to a gene: 9. CDR3 length equals 15 residues. Per germline, CDR1 PRHDT and CDR2 FYEKMQ (reference sequence). CDR3 residues: CASSTPKTGYTEAFF. CDR3 DNA: TGTGCCAGCAGCACCCCGAAGACAGGGTACACTGAAGCTTTCTTT.

The chain uses TRBV7-7 and TRBJ1-5; D gene uncertain. V lost 10 bases and J 0 bases, leaving 13 bases between the germline ends. CDR3 length equals 14 residues. CDR1 is SSHAT and CDR2 is FNYEAQ in the germline V gene (reference sequence). The CDR3 reads CANSSGYSNQPQHF. The CDR3 nucleotides read TGTGCCAACTCATCCGGGTATAGCAATCAGCCCCAGCATTTT.

The gene calls are TRBV9 and TRBJ2-5; 7 positions match TRBD1. In germline, CDR1 is SGDLS, CDR2 YYNGEE. V lost 4 bases to trimming and J lost 5 bases; unmatched junction nucleotides: 11. CDR3 length equals 15 residues. The CDR3 here is CASSPPGTVVETQYF. CDR3 coding DNA: TGTGCCAGCAGCCCTCCCGGGACAGTAGTTGAGACCCAGTACTTC.

The chain couples TRBV19 to TRBJ1-6, with D unresolved. The CDR3 sequence is 16 residues long. The V gene's germline CDR1 is LNHDA and CDR2 SQIVND (reference sequence). V was shortened by 1 base and J by 6 bases, with 13 bases between the two germline ends. CDR3 protein: CASSIVSIAVNSPLHF. Here the CDR3 DNA reads TGTGCCAGTAGTATAGTGAGCATCGCGGTTAATTCACCCCTCCACTTT.

The chain links TRBV5-1 to TRBJ1-3; TRBD1 might be the D (5 bases). Trimming removed 4 bases at V and 2 bases at J, with 10 bases between. Looked up from germline, CDR1 is SGHRS and CDR2 is YFSETQ. The CDR3 length is 14 residues. In DNA form, the CDR3 reads TGCGCCAGCAGCGTGGAGACAGCTGGAAACACCATATATTTT. It codes for CASSVETAGNTIYF.

The J gene is TRBJ1-3, the V gene TRBV3-1 (or the pseudogene TRBV3-2); D is undetermined. V was cut by 2 bases and J by 0 bases, with 5 bases left in between. The CDR3 consists of 14 residues. Germline values: CDR1 LGHDT, CDR2 YNNKEL (reference sequence). The CDR3 nucleotides are TGTGCCAGCAGCCAACACAGCTCTGGAAACACCATATATTTT. Translating it yields CASSQHSSGNTIYF.

This clone was detected only once. The chain carries TRBV19 and TRBJ1-5; 10 bases agree with TRBD1. The V gene's germline CDR1 is LNHDA and CDR2 SQIVND (reference sequence). J gave up 6 bases and V 6 bases, and 2 bases lay outside the gene matches. This CDR3 has 13 amino acids. The CDR3: CASRDRGSQPQHF. The CDR3 DNA is TGTGCCAGTAGGGACAGGGGGAGTCAGCCCCAGCATTTT.

The chain carries TRBV7-8 and TRBJ1-2, with no clear D. V was cut by 1 base and J by 3 bases, with 12 bases left in between. This CDR3 comprises 15 residues. Germline loops: CDR1 SGHVS, CDR2 FQNEAQ. Here the CDR3 reads CASSLDAGSHYGYTF. CDR3 bases: TGTGCCAGCAGCTTAGACGCGGGTTCCCACTATGGCTACACCTTC.

The rearrangement joins TRBV4-2 to TRBJ2-5; D is possibly TRBD2 (5 bases). The CDR3 has 14 residues. Trimming left V 4 bases short and J 4 bases short, with 13 bases between. Germline loops: CDR1 LGHNA, CDR2 YNFKEQ. The CDR3 protein is CASSRQSRGETQYF. In DNA, the CDR3 is TGTGCCAGCAGCCGGCAGTCCCGGGGAGAGACCCAGTACTTC.

This clone came up a few times. The J gene is TRBJ2-2, the V gene TRBV4-2; 15 nucleotides agree with TRBD2. The CDR3 spans 20 residues. Trimming removed 4 bases from V and 5 bases from J; junction bases left unmatched: 14. Looked up from germline, CDR1 is LGHNA and CDR2 is YNFKEQ. The CDR3 spells CASSLDSGTSGGRRTGELFF. CDR3 nucleotide sequence: TGTGCCAGCAGCCTGGATTCCGGGACTAGCGGGGGGCGTCGGACCGGGGAGCTGTTTTTT.

This chain joins TRBV19 and TRBJ1-5; 8 bases are a match to TRBD1. V lost 3 bases to trimming and J lost 3 bases; unmatched junction nucleotides: 7. Germline values: CDR1 LNHDA, CDR2 SQIVND (reference sequence). This CDR3 has 16 amino acids. The CDR3 loop is CASSILDRAINQPQHF. The CDR3 bases are TGTGCCAGTAGTATTTTGGACAGGGCCATCAATCAGCCCCAGCATTTT.

The CDR3 DNA sequence: TGTGCCAGCTCGCGGTCGGGACAGGGCCTGAACACTGAAGCTTTCTTT. It is translated as CASSRSGQGLNTEAFF. The V call is TRBV18, the J call TRBJ1-1; the match to TRBD1 covers 9 bases. The germline V gene has CDR1 KGHSH and CDR2 LQKENI. This CDR3 spans 16 amino acids. The V and J ends lost 6 bases and 0 bases, in that order; junction bases with no gene match: 8.

This rearrangement joins TRBV5-1 to TRBJ2-4; TRBD2 agrees at 11 bases. V lost 0 bases and J lost 6; bases outside the gene matches: 5. Germline V gene lookup returns CDR1 SGHRS and CDR2 YFSETQ. This CDR3 comprises 16 residues. The CDR3 nucleotides are TGCGCCAGCAGCTTGGGGCTAGCGGGGGGAACAAACATTCAGTACTTC. Translated, it gives CASSLGLAGGTNIQYF.

This clone was seen only a few times. This chain connects TRBV6-5 to TRBJ2-7; D might be TRBD1 (5 bases). CDR1 is MNHEY, CDR2 SVGAGI, per germline. The CDR3 contains 14 residues. Trimming removed 3 bases from V and 6 bases from J, with 15 bases in between. CDR3 DNA: TGTGCCAGCAGTTATGGGGCGACAGTGAGCGAGCAGTACTTC. It encodes CASSYGATVSEQYF.

The CDR3 reads CASSPEIVLNTEAFF. The CDR3 coding sequence is TGTGCCAGCAGCCCCGAGATTGTGCTGAACACTGAAGCTTTCTTT. The V and J genes are TRBV7-2 and TRBJ1-1, with D unclear. The CDR3 totals 15 residues. Germline V lookup: CDR1 SGHTA, CDR2 FQGNSA. Trimming cost V 5 bases and J 0 bases, with 13 bases left between them.

The CDR3 nucleotides read TGTGCCACCAGCAAAGGACAGGGGCTGAACACCGGGGAGCTGTTTTTT. It encodes CATSKGQGLNTGELFF. This sequence joins TRBV15 and TRBJ2-2, with 9 bases aligning to TRBD1. Germline V CDR1 and CDR2: LNHNV, YYDKDF (reference sequence). Trimming at V came to 4 bases and at J to 1 base, leaving 4 bases not matched to a gene. This CDR3 region has 16 residues.